This paragraph covers one T cell receptor (beta chain) sequence. Its specificity is unknown. This sample stems from a study of radiation and T cells in renal cell carcinoma. Time point here: blood 2 weeks post-SBRT. Treatment described: 15 Gy SBRT to primary tumor, nephrectomy 4 weeks later. Clear cell pathology was present in this patient's renal cell carcinoma. V lost 0 bases to trimming and J lost 0 bases, with 2 bases between them. CDR1 is KGHSY and CDR2 is FQNENV in the germline V gene. The CDR3 loop spans 13 amino acids. General observations from the study: Baseline intratumoral clonotype presence is unknown without pretreatment biopsies. Top tumor clonotypes rose in blood 2 weeks post-radiation, then contracted.

TCRdb's copy holds only in-frame clones and misses some; the assay was immunoSEQ multiplex PCR. The sample shows 150,000 to 180,000 clones, about 91% of them seen only once. The clonotype was recovered from a woman between 45 and 60 years old with renal cell carcinoma. This material consisted of blood, taken from a patient whose treatment included radiotherapy and nephrectomy. V and J are TRBV16 and TRBJ1-1; D uncertain. As DNA, the CDR3 is TGTGCCAGCAGCCAATCTGTGAACACTGAAGCTTTCTTT. This translates into CASSQSVNTEAFF.